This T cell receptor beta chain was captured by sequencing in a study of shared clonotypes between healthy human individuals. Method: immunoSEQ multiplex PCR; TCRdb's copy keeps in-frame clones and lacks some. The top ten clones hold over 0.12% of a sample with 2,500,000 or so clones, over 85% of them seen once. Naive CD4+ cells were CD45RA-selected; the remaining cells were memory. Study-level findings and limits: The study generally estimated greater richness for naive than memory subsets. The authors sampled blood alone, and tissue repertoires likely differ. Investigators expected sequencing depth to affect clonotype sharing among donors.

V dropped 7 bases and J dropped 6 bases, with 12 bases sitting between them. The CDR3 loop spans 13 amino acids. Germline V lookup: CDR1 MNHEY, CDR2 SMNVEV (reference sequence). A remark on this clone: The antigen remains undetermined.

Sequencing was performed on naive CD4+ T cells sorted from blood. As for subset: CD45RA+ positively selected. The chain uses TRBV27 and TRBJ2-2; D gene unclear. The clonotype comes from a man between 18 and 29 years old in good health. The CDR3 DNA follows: TGTGCCAGCAAAGTTTCTTTGGCCGGGGAGCTGTTTTTT. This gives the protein CASKVSLAGELFF.